These 14 T cell receptor beta chains were all obtained from the same sample, sequenced in a study of shared clonotypes between healthy human individuals. Using immunoSEQ multiplex PCR, the repertoire was profiled, and TCRdb retains in-frame clones only, with some absent. The sample lists about 700,000 clones; roughly 70% were seen once. The sample taken for sequencing was memory CD4+ T cells sorted from blood. The subset denotes: CD45RA-negative fraction. The source of these receptors is a woman aged 30 to 39 in good health.

This chain links TRBV5-1 with TRBJ2-7, with a possible D match to TRBD2 (5 bases). This CDR3 is built from 14 residues. Germline V CDR1 and CDR2: SGHRS, YFSETQ. Trimming took off 3 bases at V and 3 bases at J, with 13 bases between the two ends. CDR3 region: CASSSELVSYEQYF. In DNA, the CDR3 is TGCGCCAGCAGCTCAGAACTAGTGAGCTACGAGCAGTACTTC.

CDR3 DNA sequence: TGTGCCAGCAGTTTACTGGACAGGACCCTGTCCTACGAGCAGTACTTC. Amino acids: CASSLLDRTLSYEQYF. This chain links TRBV28 with TRBJ2-5; 7 bases are shared with TRBD1. Judging by the DNA end, TRBJ2-7 fits better; the J call may be wrong. The CDR3 is 16 residues long. Germline-derived CDR1 and CDR2 are MDHEN and SYDVKM.

The CDR3 loop is CASTGTGEDTIYF. The CDR3 coding sequence is TGTGCCAGCACCGGGACAGGGGAGGACACCATATATTTT. This sequence joins TRBV28 and TRBJ1-3, with 10 positions matching TRBD1. This CDR3 has 13 amino acids. Germline values: CDR1 MDHEN, CDR2 SYDVKM. Trimming took 7 bases from V and 8 from J; bases not matched to a gene: 5.

On this clone: Different DNA sequences within this sample yield the same CDR3. The chain links TRBV5-1 to TRBJ1-2; no definite D call. The germline CDR1 and CDR2 sequences are SGHRS and YFSETQ. The CDR3 totals 13 residues. V was pared by 0 bases and J by 8 bases, with 11 bases between. CDR3 in amino acids: CASSLGSGYGYTF. CDR3 bases: TGCGCCAGCAGCTTGGGGTCGGGGTACGGCTACACCTTC.

The gene calls are TRBV5-1 and TRBJ2-5; D is uncertain. The CDR3 is 15 amino acids. The germline CDR1 and CDR2 sequences are SGHRS and YFSETQ. Between the trimmed V and J ends, which lost 3 bases and 2 bases, there was a span of 14 bases. The CDR3 spells CASSSLDGMQETQYF. The CDR3 bases are TGCGCCAGCAGCTCCCTCGACGGAATGCAAGAGACCCAGTACTTC. The full variable domain, completed using reference TRBV5-1 and TRBJ2-5, is KAGVTQTPRYLIKTRGQQVTLSCSPISGHRSVSWYQQTPGQGLQFLFEYFSETQRNKGNFPGRFSGRQFSNSRSEMNVSTLELGDSALYLCASSSLDGMQETQYFGPGTRLLVL.

This chain connects TRBV5-1 to TRBJ2-1, with 10 bases identical to TRBD2. The CDR3 runs to 14 residues. V dropped 5 bases and J dropped 5; count of bases not matched to a gene: 4. Germline V gene data show CDR1 as SGHRS and CDR2 as YFSETQ. This CDR3 is CASRILAGDNEQFF. The CDR3 DNA follows: TGCGCCAGCAGGATCCTAGCGGGAGACAATGAGCAGTTCTTC. The full variable domain, completed using reference TRBV5-1 and TRBJ2-1, is KAGVTQTPRYLIKTRGQQVTLSCSPISGHRSVSWYQQTPGQGLQFLFEYFSETQRNKGNFPGRFSGRQFSNSRSEMNVSTLELGDSALYLCASRILAGDNEQFFGPGTRLTVL.

The chain links TRBV30 to TRBJ1-4; D possibly corresponds to TRBD1 (6 bases). Trimming stripped 2 bases from V and 7 bases from J, with 14 bases between. The V gene's germline CDR1 is GTSNPN and CDR2 SVGIG (reference sequence). CDR3 length: 14 residues. The CDR3 sequence: CAWSLTGPGEKLFF. The CDR3 DNA reads as TGTGCCTGGAGTTTAACAGGGCCGGGTGAAAAACTGTTTTTT.

The V gene is TRBV19, the J gene TRBJ2-7; 14 bases are a match to TRBD2. The V gene end was trimmed by 1 base and the J gene end by 3 bases; junction bases not matched to a gene: 2. CDR3 length: 16 amino acids. The germline V gene has CDR1 LNHDA and CDR2 SQIVND (reference sequence). The CDR3: CASSIAGTSGSYEQYF. The CDR3 bases are TGTGCCAGTAGTATAGCGGGGACTAGCGGGAGCTACGAGCAGTACTTC.

The CDR3 DNA reads as TGTGCCAGCAGGGGGGGACTAGCGGGCACAGATACGCAGTATTTT. Encoded protein: CASRGGLAGTDTQYF. The chain combines TRBV2 with TRBJ2-3; 11 nucleotides match TRBD2. V trimming: 6 bases; J trimming: 1 base; junction bases outside the gene matches: 3. Germline V gene lookup returns CDR1 SNHLY and CDR2 FYNNEI. The CDR3 spans 15 residues.

J is TRBJ2-7 and V is TRBV28; D is unclear. Germline V gene lookup returns CDR1 MDHEN and CDR2 SYDVKM. V dropped 1 base and J dropped 4 bases, with 11 bases sitting between them. This CDR3 contains 14 residues. The CDR3 sequence is CASSLFRKIYEQYF. CDR3 sequence (DNA): TGTGCCAGCAGTTTATTCCGGAAGATATACGAGCAGTACTTC.

This clone was counted a few times. This chain links TRBV5-1 with TRBJ2-7; 7 nucleotides agree with TRBD2. Germline-derived CDR1 and CDR2 are SGHRS and YFSETQ. The CDR3 sequence is 13 residues long. With 8 bases clipped from V and 4 bases from J, the junction kept 9 bases outside the gene matches. The CDR3 here is CASGDDGRYEQYF. CDR3 nucleotide sequence: TGCGCCAGTGGGGATGACGGGAGGTACGAGCAGTACTTC. Complete variable domain (other parts from reference TRBV5-1 and TRBJ2-7): KAGVTQTPRYLIKTRGQQVTLSCSPISGHRSVSWYQQTPGQGLQFLFEYFSETQRNKGNFPGRFSGRQFSNSRSEMNVSTLELGDSALYLCASGDDGRYEQYFGPGTRLTVT.

This clone was observed a single time. This chain uses TRBV11-2 with TRBJ1-4; D remains ambiguous. CDR1 and CDR2 from the germline V gene are SGHAT and FQNNGV. V was clipped by 5 bases and J by 0 bases, with 13 bases between them. The CDR3 runs 16 residues. CDR3 in DNA: TGTGCCAGCAGCCCCTATTTGTCTTCAACTAATGAAAAACTGTTTTTT. Its protein is CASSPYLSSTNEKLFF.

This clone was seen a few times. J is TRBJ1-2 and V is TRBV28; TRBD1 is a possible D gene (6 bases). The CDR3 has 14 residues. V lost 6 bases, J lost 4 bases, and 15 bases lay in between. Germline-derived CDR1 and CDR2 are MDHEN and SYDVKM. CDR3 sequence reads: CASRGGGESYGYTF. CDR3 coding DNA: TGTGCCAGCAGGGGCGGGGGCGAGAGCTATGGCTACACCTTC.

This clone was counted between two and nine times. At one end, the junction sequence differs from germline, possibly due to a read error. The chain carries TRBV25-1 and TRBJ1-1; D call uncertain. This CDR3 comprises 11 residues. The germline CDR1 and CDR2 sequences are MGHDK and SYGVNS. CDR3 protein: CASSEGSTVVF. The DNA for the CDR3 is TGTGCCAGCAGTGAGGGGTCGACCGTAGTCTTT. Together with reference TRBV25-1 and TRBJ1-1, the CDR3 gives the full variable domain: EADIYQTPRYLVIGTGKKITLECSQTMGHDKMYWYQQDPGMELHLIHYSYGVNSTEKGDLSSESTVSRIRTEHFPLTLESARPSHTSQYLCASSEGSTVVFGQGTRLTVV.